This T cell receptor (beta chain) originates from a study of blood T cell repertoires in COVID-19. Per the authors' pipeline: Reference gene primer amplification gave nucleated cell count estimates. Here immunoSEQ multiplex PCR was the method, and the copy in TCRdb shows in-frame clones only, minus some. Clonal size and the V and J genes are those of that table, whereas D and trimming came from the DNA. The table lists under 300,000 clones, about 85% of them singletons. Trimming took 4 bases from V and 6 from J; bases not matched to a gene: 6. The length of the CDR3 is 15 residues. The germline V gene encodes CDR1 SGHRS and CDR2 YFSETQ.

Sequenced material: peripheral blood. This TCR came from a human donor in a cohort sampled during active COVID-19. The V call is TRBV5-1, the J call TRBJ2-3, with 12 bases lining up with TRBD1. The CDR3 protein is CASSVGQGARDTQYF. CDR3 DNA: TGCGCCAGCAGCGTGGGACAGGGGGCGAGGGATACGCAGTATTTT.